The 30 T cell receptor beta chains given below trace back to one sample, sequenced in a study of T-cell reconstitution after alpha-beta-depleted transplantation in children. Preparation of the TCRbeta library involved a method that used unique molecular identifiers. TCRdb reprocessed the PCR reads via MiXCR and lists one record per CDR3 protein. The sample has almost 250,000 distinct CDR3 sequences; 20% to 30% are singletons. Sequences were derived from PBMCs, sampled before TCRalphabeta/CD19-depleted stem cell transplant. The receptors shown here come from a girl aged 2 to 10 with Fanconi anemia, due to receive a stem cell transplant.

V is TRBV9 and J is TRBJ2-2, with TRBD1 matching over 9 bases. Looked up from germline, CDR1 is SGDLS and CDR2 is YYNGEE. V lost 4 bases to trimming and J lost 5 bases; unmatched junction nucleotides: 6. The CDR3 runs to 15 residues. In DNA form, the CDR3 reads TGTGCCAGCAGCTTCTTGGACAGGGGAACCGGGGAGCTGTTTTTT. Translation gives CASSFLDRGTGELFF.

The chain has TRBV6-2 or TRBV6-3 and TRBJ1-1; no clear D gene. Trimming left V 2 bases short and J 5 bases short, with 12 bases between. Germline values: CDR1 MNHEY, CDR2 SVGEGT. This CDR3 region has 14 residues. DNA for the CDR3: TGTGCCAGCAGTTACCCACTCGGGGTTACTGAAGCTTTCTTT. Amino acids: CASSYPLGVTEAFF.

This clonotype was seen many times. This chain links TRBV7-2 with TRBJ2-4; D is possibly TRBD2 (5 bases). V lost 1 base, J lost 6 bases, and 13 bases lay in between. The CDR3 has 15 residues. CDR1 SGHTA and CDR2 FQGNSA come from the germline V gene. The CDR3: CASSLELGEGNIQYF. Here the CDR3 DNA reads TGTGCCAGCAGCTTAGAGCTGGGAGAAGGAAACATTCAGTACTTC.

This clonotype turned up a few times. This chain uses TRBV12-3 or TRBV12-4 with TRBJ1-5, with 7 bases lining up with TRBD1. Trimming cost V 3 bases and J 5 bases; bases outside gene matches: 7. The CDR3 extends over 15 amino acids. CDR3 amino acids: CASSFAGGDDQPQHF. In nucleotides, the CDR3 is TGTGCCAGCAGTTTCGCAGGGGGGGATGATCAGCCCCAGCATTTT.

The chain couples TRBV12-3 or TRBV12-4 to TRBJ2-7; a possible D gene is TRBD1 (6 bases). CDR3 length: 15 residues. Deletions cut 5 bases from V and 7 bases from J, with 21 bases between. This CDR3 is CASSLLRGWSGEQYF. CDR3 DNA sequence: TGTGCCAGCAGTCTCCTCAGGGGATGGTCAGGAGAGCAGTACTTC.

A few counts support this clonotype. The rearrangement joins TRBV6-5 to TRBJ2-7; D remains unclear. The CDR3 sequence is 15 residues long. CDR1 and CDR2 (germline): MNHEY, SVGAGI. The germline V and J ends were trimmed by 0 bases and 3 bases, with 12 bases remaining between them. CDR3 loop: CASSYSGDASYEQYF. The CDR3 bases are TGTGCCAGCAGTTACTCCGGAGATGCTAGCTACGAGCAGTACTTC.

The chain combines TRBV19 with TRBJ1-5; 9 bases agree with TRBD1. Losses at the gene ends were 5 bases for V and 2 bases for J; bases not matched to a gene: 4. The CDR3 is 15 amino acids. Germline CDR1 LNHDA, CDR2 SQIVND (reference sequence). The CDR3 bases are TGTGCCAGTAGTTACAGGGGGCATGGCAATCAGCCCCAGCATTTT. Encoded protein: CASSYRGHGNQPQHF.

This clonotype was picked up many times. The V gene is TRBV29-1, the J gene TRBJ2-7; D remains unclear. V lost 5 bases, J lost 4 bases, and 9 bases lay in between. This CDR3 spans 11 amino acids. Germline CDR1 and CDR2: SQVTM and ANQGSEA. The CDR3 here is CSVKPGYEQYF. CDR3 sequence (DNA): TGCAGCGTTAAGCCAGGATACGAGCAGTACTTC.

This clonotype was seen a few times. The chain combines TRBV11-2 with TRBJ2-7; the match to TRBD1 covers 9 bases. There are 15 residues in the CDR3. Germline CDR1 and CDR2: SGHAT and FQNNGV. V gave up 3 bases and J gave up 2 bases; unmatched junction bases: 5. Here the CDR3 reads CASSLDRGPTYEQYF. The CDR3 DNA reads as TGTGCCAGCAGCTTGGACAGGGGTCCTACCTACGAGCAGTACTTC.

At least ten counts were recorded for this clonotype. The chain uses TRBV5-5 and TRBJ2-7; 9 nucleotides line up with TRBD1. V was pared by 0 bases and J by 6 bases, with 7 bases of the junction left unmatched. This CDR3 spans 15 amino acids. Germline CDR1 is SGHKS and CDR2 is YYEKEE (reference sequence). The DNA for the CDR3 is TGTGCCAGCAGCTTGGGTGACAGGGGGGAAAGCGAGCAGTACTTC. This codes for CASSLGDRGESEQYF.

This clonotype was counted a few times. V gene TRBV5-1 combines with J gene TRBJ2-1; possibly TRBD2 for D (6 bases). V was shortened by 4 bases and J by 6 bases, with 14 bases between the two germline ends. Germline CDR1 reads SGHRS; CDR2 reads YFSETQ. The CDR3 loop spans 14 amino acids. In DNA, the CDR3 is TGCGCCAGCAGCCGGGACGGGACTCCCAATGAGCAGTTCTTC. Its translation: CASSRDGTPNEQFF.

CDR3 in DNA: TGCAGCGTTCTCCCTGGGGGGCCAGGGGGAGGGGTTGACGAGCAGTACTTC. Translating gives CSVLPGGPGGGVDEQYF. The V and J genes are TRBV29-1 and TRBJ2-7; possibly TRBD1 or TRBD2 for D (7 bases each). CDR1 is SQVTM and CDR2 is ANQGSEA in the germline V gene. V lost 5 bases to trimming and J lost 5 bases, with 28 bases between them. CDR3 length: 17 amino acids.

This clonotype was recorded at least ten times. This rearrangement joins TRBV7-8 to TRBJ2-7; 7 bases are a match to TRBD2. This CDR3 has 16 residues. The ends lost 5 bases at V and 6 bases at J; junction bases unmatched: 16. Germline assignment: CDR1 SGHVS and CDR2 FQNEAQ. The CDR3 DNA reads as TGTGCCAGCAGCCCCTTAGGGGCGGGAGCAGAGGGCGAGCAGTACTTC. Residues: CASSPLGAGAEGEQYF.

Many counts were recorded for this clonotype. The CDR3 reads CASSSGRYDTDTQYF. The CDR3 DNA follows: TGTGCCAGCAGCTCCGGGCGGTACGACACAGATACGCAGTATTTT. The gene calls are TRBV12-3 or TRBV12-4 and TRBJ2-3; no reliable D call. This CDR3 spans 15 amino acids. V lost 6 bases to trimming and J lost 2 bases, with 15 bases between them.

The genes are TRBV4-2 and TRBJ2-3, with TRBD2 matching 9 bases. Looked up from germline, CDR1 is LGHNA and CDR2 is YNFKEQ. V lost 4 bases, J lost 5 bases, and 7 bases stayed unmatched. The CDR3 contains 15 residues. CDR3 nucleotide sequence: TGTGCCAGCAGCCCGGGACTAGCAAGGAAAGATACGCAGTATTTT. Its protein is CASSPGLARKDTQYF.

The chain has TRBV29-1 and TRBJ2-7; 8 bases line up with TRBD1. There are 16 residues in the CDR3. Per the germline V gene, CDR1 is SQVTM and CDR2 is ANQGSEA. Losses at the gene ends were 2 bases for V and 4 bases for J; bases not matched to a gene: 13. The CDR3 DNA reads as TGCAGCGTTGAACAGTTGAGGGACAGGTCCTCGTACGAGCAGTACTTC. Protein sequence: CSVEQLRDRSSYEQYF.

This clonotype was counted many times. The chain couples TRBV6-5 to TRBJ2-7; TRBD1 matches at 7 bases. This CDR3 has 15 residues. Trimming took 6 bases from V and 2 from J; bases not matched to a gene: 10. Germline lookup yields CDR1 MNHEY and CDR2 SVGAGI. The CDR3 bases are TGTGCCAGCAGCGGCACAGGGGCCCCCACCTACGAGCAGTACTTC. Translation gives CASSGTGAPTYEQYF.

This clonotype was observed many times. The J gene is TRBJ2-1, the V gene TRBV6-5; a weak D match, TRBD2 (5 bases). In germline, CDR1 is MNHEY, CDR2 SVGAGI. Trimming cost V 0 bases and J 3 bases, with 12 bases left between them. The CDR3 runs to 16 residues. This CDR3 reads CASSYSVGEVYNEQFF. CDR3 bases: TGTGCCAGCAGTTACTCAGTCGGGGAAGTCTACAATGAGCAGTTCTTC.

The CDR3 sequence is CASSLKSGGSSSEQYF. CDR3 nucleotides: TGTGCCAGCAGCTTAAAATCGGGCGGATCTAGCTCCGAGCAGTACTTC. This sequence joins TRBV7-9 and TRBJ2-7, with a possible D match to TRBD2 (5 bases). Trimming removed 2 bases from V and 6 bases from J, with 20 bases in between. The CDR3 runs 16 residues. Germline V gives CDR1 SEHNR, CDR2 FQNEAQ (reference sequence).

The genes are TRBV6-5 and TRBJ2-6; unclear D gene. This CDR3 is built from 15 residues. Trimming pared 0 bases from V and 0 bases from J, leaving 3 bases between. Germline CDR1 reads MNHEY; CDR2 reads SVGAGI. The CDR3 here is CASSYSSSGANVLTF. The CDR3 nucleotides read TGTGCCAGCAGTTACTCGAGCTCTGGGGCCAACGTCCTGACTTTC.

This clonotype showed up many times. The chain joins TRBV11-2 to TRBJ2-1; no firm D call. Germline CDR1 SGHAT, CDR2 FQNNGV. The V and J ends lost 5 bases and 7 bases respectively, with 3 bases between them. The CDR3 extends over 10 amino acids. The CDR3 spells CASSENEQFF. In nucleotides, the CDR3 is TGTGCCAGCAGCGAAAATGAGCAGTTCTTC.

V is TRBV5-5 and J is TRBJ2-7; either TRBD1 or TRBD2 may supply D (5 bases each). V was pared by 5 bases and J by 4 bases, with 16 bases between. This CDR3 region has 14 residues. Germline values: CDR1 SGHKS, CDR2 YYEKEE (reference sequence). This chain's CDR3 is CASSLRGLGYEQYF. CDR3 bases: TGTGCCAGCAGTCTCCGGGGCCTCGGATACGAGCAGTACTTC.

This chain uses TRBV5-1 with TRBJ1-4; TRBD1 is a possible D gene (6 bases). V was pared by 0 bases and J by 7 bases, with 7 bases between. Germline lookup yields CDR1 SGHRS and CDR2 YFSETQ. The length of the CDR3 is 13 residues. As DNA, the CDR3 is TGCGCCAGCAGCTTGGACAGGGTTGAAAAACTGTTTTTT. Its translation is CASSLDRVEKLFF.

The CDR3 region is CASSLSLDSPLHF. The CDR3 DNA reads TGTGCCAGCAGCTTAAGTCTGGATTCACCCCTCCACTTT. The rearrangement links TRBV7-3 to TRBJ1-6; D gene uncertain. V lost 1 base to trimming and J lost 8 bases, with 6 bases between them. This CDR3 has 13 amino acids. CDR1 is SGHTA, CDR2 FQGTGA, per germline.

This clonotype was seen more than once but under ten times. The chain employs TRBV20-1 and TRBJ1-5, with D possibly being TRBD1 (5 bases). The CDR3 totals 13 residues. Per germline, CDR1 DFQATT and CDR2 SNEGSKA (reference sequence). V was clipped by 3 bases and J by 3 bases, with 9 bases between them. The CDR3 bases are TGCAGTGCTAGTGCAGGGACCAATCAGCCCCAGCATTTT. Amino acids: CSASAGTNQPQHF.

This clonotype appeared many times. The V and J genes are TRBV20-1 and TRBJ1-2; D is unresolved. This CDR3 contains 10 residues. V lost 6 bases and J 9 bases, leaving 11 bases between the germline ends. Germline-derived CDR1 and CDR2 are DFQATT and SNEGSKA (reference sequence). CDR3 protein: CSAPRESYTF. Here the CDR3 DNA reads TGCAGTGCCCCTCGGGAGAGCTACACCTTC.

The chain carries TRBV4-1 and TRBJ2-4, with a weak D call TRBD2 (5 bases). Trimming stripped 0 bases from V and 7 bases from J, with 13 bases between. Germline V gene data show CDR1 as MGHRA and CDR2 as YSYEKL. The CDR3 consists of 15 residues. The CDR3 spells CASSQEILAWNIQYF. In nucleotides, the CDR3 is TGCGCCAGCAGCCAAGAAATCCTAGCATGGAACATTCAGTACTTC.

This clonotype was seen ten or more times. The V call is TRBV29-1, the J call TRBJ2-1; D unclear. The CDR3 length is 12 residues. V was trimmed by 4 bases and J by 0 bases, leaving 4 bases between them. Germline values: CDR1 SQVTM, CDR2 ANQGSEA. The CDR3 DNA reads as TGCAGCGTTGTGAGCTCCTACAATGAGCAGTTCTTC. This sequence encodes CSVVSSYNEQFF.

This clonotype was observed at least ten times. The chain is built from TRBV10-3 and TRBJ2-2, with 9 bases that match TRBD2. CDR3 length: 16 amino acids. Germline trimming cut 1 base from V and 5 bases from J; bases unmatched to any gene: 5. Germline CDR1 and CDR2: ENHRY and SYGVKD. The CDR3 protein is CAISEWQREVTGELFF. The CDR3 DNA follows: TGTGCCATCAGTGAGTGGCAGCGGGAGGTGACCGGGGAGCTGTTTTTT.

This chain uses TRBV4-1 with TRBJ2-7; the D is unclear. Germline lookup yields CDR1 MGHRA and CDR2 YSYEKL. The length of the CDR3 is 15 residues. V was cut by 2 bases and J by 0 bases, with 11 bases left in between. The CDR3 DNA sequence: TGCGCCAGCAGCCAAAAGGAATCTAGCTCCTACGAGCAGTACTTC. Its translation: CASSQKESSSYEQYF.